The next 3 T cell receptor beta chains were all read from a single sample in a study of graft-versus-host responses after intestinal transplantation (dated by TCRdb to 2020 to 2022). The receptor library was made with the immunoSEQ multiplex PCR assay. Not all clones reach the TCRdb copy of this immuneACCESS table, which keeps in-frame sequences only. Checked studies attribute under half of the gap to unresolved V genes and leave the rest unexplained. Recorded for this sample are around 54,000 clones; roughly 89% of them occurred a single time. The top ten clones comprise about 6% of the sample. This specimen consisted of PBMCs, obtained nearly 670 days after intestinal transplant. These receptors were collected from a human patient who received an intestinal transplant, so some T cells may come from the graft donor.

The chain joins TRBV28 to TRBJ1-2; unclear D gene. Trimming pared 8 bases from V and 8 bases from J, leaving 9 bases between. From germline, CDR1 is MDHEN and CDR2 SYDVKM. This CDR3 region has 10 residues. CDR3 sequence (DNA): TGTGCCAGCGGGAGGTACGGCTACACCTTC. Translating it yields CASGRYGYTF.

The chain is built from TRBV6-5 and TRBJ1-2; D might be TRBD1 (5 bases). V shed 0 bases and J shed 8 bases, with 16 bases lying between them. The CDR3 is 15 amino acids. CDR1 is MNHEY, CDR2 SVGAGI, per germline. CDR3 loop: CASSYSVGPRRGYTF. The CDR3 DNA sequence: TGTGCCAGCAGTTACTCAGTGGGACCCCGGAGAGGCTACACCTTC.

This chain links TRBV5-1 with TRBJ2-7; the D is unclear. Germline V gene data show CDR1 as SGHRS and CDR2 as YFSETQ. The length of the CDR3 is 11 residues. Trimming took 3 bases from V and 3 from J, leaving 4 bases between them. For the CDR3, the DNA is TGCGCCAGCAGCTCATACTACGAGCAGTACTTC. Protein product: CASSSYYEQYF.